Shown below are 3 T cell receptor beta chains from a single sample sequenced in a study of T-cell memory formation after mild COVID-19. One entry per CDR3 protein results from TCRdb running MiXCR on the 5' RACE reads. Among approximately 430,000 distinct CDR3 sequences listed, 20% to 30% were seen once. The sequencing sample was made of PBMCs or a T cell subset sorted from them (not recorded which). Every receptor here comes from an adult woman who had mild COVID-19 (a few samples of this study predate the infection). Cell type and time point are not known.

This chain links TRBV2 with TRBJ2-7, with D possibly TRBD1 on 6 matching bases. This CDR3 has 14 amino acids. With 6 bases removed from V and 0 bases from J, the gap between germline ends came to 12 bases. CDR1 SNHLY and CDR2 FYNNEI come from the germline V gene. The DNA of the CDR3 is TGTGCCAGCAGACAACAGGGTAGCTCCTACGAGCAGTACTTC. Translated: CASRQQGSSYEQYF.

J is TRBJ1-1 and V is TRBV5-1, with D unresolved. The germline gives CDR1 SGHRS, CDR2 YFSETQ. The CDR3 is made up of 14 amino acids. V dropped 4 bases and J dropped 0 bases, with 10 bases sitting between them. Here the CDR3 reads CASSLDPVNTEAFF. The CDR3 region has the DNA TGCGCCAGCAGCCTCGACCCAGTGAACACTGAAGCTTTCTTT.

This sequence joins TRBV7-2 and TRBJ1-1; tentative D call: TRBD1 (6 bases). Germline lookup yields CDR1 SGHTA and CDR2 FQGNSA. V was trimmed by 4 bases and J by 0 bases, leaving 15 bases between them. CDR3 size: 16 residues. CDR3 region: CASSSTGFLVNTEAFF. CDR3 coding DNA: TGTGCCAGCAGCTCAACAGGGTTCCTTGTGAACACTGAAGCTTTCTTT.